The rows below give T cell receptor beta chains drawn from one sample of a study of blood T cell repertoires in COVID-19. Profiled with immunoSEQ multiplex PCR; TCRdb holds only in-frame clones, not every one. The data show roughly 110,000 clones, 80% to 85% seen once. Sequencing was carried out using peripheral blood. These TCRs come from a woman in her 70s with acute or convalescent COVID-19. Each CDR3 is given with its conserved first and last residue. A D gene is named only where the DNA matches it firmly. Clone size is given for some rows only: seen once, a few or many times, or a class if the clone is expanded.

j_call: TRBJ2-7; v_call: TRBV9; clone_size: few; d_call: .; cdr3_nt: TGTGCCAGCAGCGTAGAACTTCGAGGAGAGCAGTACTTC; cdr3_aa: CASSVELRGEQYF
j_call: TRBJ1-4; v_call: TRBV5-1; clone_size: .; d_call: TRBD1; cdr3_nt: TGCGCCAGCAGCCCGAGGACCCCAGGGGGAAATGAAAAACTGTTTTTT; cdr3_aa: CASSPRTPGGNEKLFF
j_call: TRBJ1-2; v_call: TRBV10-3; clone_size: few; d_call: .; cdr3_nt: TGTGCCACCCGATCCGGGTCGGGGGGCTATGGCTACACCTTC; cdr3_aa: CATRSGSGGYGYTF
j_call: TRBJ2-3; v_call: TRBV19; clone_size: .; d_call: TRBD2; cdr3_nt: TGTGCCAGTAGTATAGAGGGGCTAGCGGGCAGCAGGGTTACGCAGTATTTT; cdr3_aa: CASSIEGLAGSRVTQYF
j_call: TRBJ1-1; v_call: TRBV11-2; clone_size: .; d_call: .; cdr3_nt: TGTGCCAGCAGCTTAACCAGGGGCGACACTGAAGCTTTCTTT; cdr3_aa: CASSLTRGDTEAFF
j_call: TRBJ1-5; v_call: TRBV6-5; clone_size: .; d_call: TRBD1; cdr3_nt: TGTGCCAGCAGCACAGGGGCTCAGCCCCAGCATTTT; cdr3_aa: CASSTGAQPQHF
j_call: TRBJ1-2; v_call: TRBV10-2; clone_size: .; d_call: .; cdr3_nt: TGCGCCAGCGGGCAACACGAGACAGAGCTTGGCGGCTACACCTTC; cdr3_aa: CASGQHETELGGYTF
j_call: TRBJ1-4; v_call: TRBV11-3; clone_size: .; d_call: .; cdr3_nt: TGTGCCAGCAGCCGAGGCGGGGGAACTAATGAAAAACTGTTTTTT; cdr3_aa: CASSRGGGTNEKLFF
j_call: TRBJ2-1; v_call: TRBV6-1; clone_size: .; d_call: TRBD2; cdr3_nt: TGTGCCAGCAGTGCCAAGACTAGCGGGGGGGCCGGTGAGCAGTTCTTC; cdr3_aa: CASSAKTSGGAGEQFF
j_call: TRBJ2-6; v_call: TRBV10-3; clone_size: once; d_call: TRBD1; cdr3_nt: TGTGCCATCAGATCGGGACAGGGTGGGTCTGGGGCCAACGTCCTGACTTTC; cdr3_aa: CAIRSGQGGSGANVLTF
j_call: TRBJ2-5; v_call: TRBV11-2; clone_size: .; d_call: .; cdr3_nt: TGTGCCAGCAGCTTAGACGGCAGGGCTGGAGAGACCCAGTACTTC; cdr3_aa: CASSLDGRAGETQYF
j_call: TRBJ1-2; v_call: TRBV24-1; clone_size: .; d_call: .; cdr3_nt: TGTGCCACCAGCCTCACACAGAACTATGGCTACACCTTC; cdr3_aa: CATSLTQNYGYTF
j_call: TRBJ2-7; v_call: TRBV7-9; clone_size: .; d_call: .; cdr3_nt: TGTGCCAGCAGCTTAGAGGGGGGGCGCGACGAGCAGTACTTC; cdr3_aa: CASSLEGGRDEQYF
j_call: TRBJ2-7; v_call: TRBV15; clone_size: .; d_call: TRBD1; cdr3_nt: TGTGCCACCAGCCGACGCGTAGGGGGCGACGAGCAGTACTTC; cdr3_aa: CATSRRVGGDEQYF
j_call: TRBJ1-6; v_call: TRBV12-3/TRBV12-4; clone_size: .; d_call: .; cdr3_nt: TGTGCCAGCAGTTATCGACAGAGCGCACCCCTCCACTTT; cdr3_aa: CASSYRQSAPLHF
j_call: TRBJ2-7; v_call: TRBV5-1; clone_size: .; d_call: TRBD1; cdr3_nt: TGCGCCAGCAGCCCCCGGGACAGGGGAACCGAGCAGTACTTC; cdr3_aa: CASSPRDRGTEQYF
j_call: TRBJ1-2; v_call: TRBV28; clone_size: .; d_call: TRBD1; cdr3_nt: TGTGCCAGCAGTTTGGCCCCCGGGACAGGTGGCTACACCTTC; cdr3_aa: CASSLAPGTGGYTF
j_call: TRBJ1-4; v_call: TRBV27; clone_size: .; d_call: .; cdr3_nt: TGTGCCAGCAGTTTAAAACAGGGAGTCACTAATGAAAAACTGTTTTTT; cdr3_aa: CASSLKQGVTNEKLFF
j_call: TRBJ2-7; v_call: TRBV14; clone_size: .; d_call: TRBD2; cdr3_nt: TGTGCCAGCAGCCCCTTCCGAAGGGCTAGCGGGCGGTACGAGCAGTACTTC; cdr3_aa: CASSPFRRASGRYEQYF
j_call: TRBJ1-3; v_call: TRBV5-1; clone_size: once; d_call: .; cdr3_nt: TGCGCCAGCAGCCCCACAGCAGCCTCTGGAAACACCATATATTTT; cdr3_aa: CASSPTAASGNTIYF
j_call: TRBJ2-3; v_call: TRBV18; clone_size: .; d_call: .; cdr3_nt: TGTGCCAGCTCCCCTGGAGGGGGGGCCGTCGATACGCAGTATTTT; cdr3_aa: CASSPGGGAVDTQYF
j_call: TRBJ1-2; v_call: TRBV6-5; clone_size: .; d_call: TRBD1; cdr3_nt: TGTGCCAGCAGCCGACAGGGGGCTGGCGGCTACACCTTC; cdr3_aa: CASSRQGAGGYTF
j_call: TRBJ1-2; v_call: TRBV9; clone_size: .; d_call: .; cdr3_nt: TGTGCCAGCAGCCCGGGGGGGATCGACTATGGCTACACCTTC; cdr3_aa: CASSPGGIDYGYTF